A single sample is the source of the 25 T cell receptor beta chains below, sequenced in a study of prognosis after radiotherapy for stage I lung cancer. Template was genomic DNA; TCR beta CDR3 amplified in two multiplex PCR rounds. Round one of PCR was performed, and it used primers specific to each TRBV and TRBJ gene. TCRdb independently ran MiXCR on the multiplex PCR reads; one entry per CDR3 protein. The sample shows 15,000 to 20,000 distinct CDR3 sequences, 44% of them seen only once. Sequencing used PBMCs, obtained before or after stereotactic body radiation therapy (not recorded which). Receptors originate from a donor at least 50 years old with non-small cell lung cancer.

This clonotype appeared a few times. CDR3: CASQTRIRAFSGNTIYF. For the CDR3, the DNA is TGTGCCTCCCAGACGCGAATCAGGGCCTTCTCTGGAAACACCATATATTTT. The chain has TRBV30 and TRBJ1-3; weak D call: TRBD1 (5 bases). The CDR3 is made up of 17 amino acids. Germline V gene data show CDR1 as GTSNPN and CDR2 as SVGIG (reference sequence). With 7 bases removed from V and 0 bases from J, the gap between germline ends came to 22 bases.

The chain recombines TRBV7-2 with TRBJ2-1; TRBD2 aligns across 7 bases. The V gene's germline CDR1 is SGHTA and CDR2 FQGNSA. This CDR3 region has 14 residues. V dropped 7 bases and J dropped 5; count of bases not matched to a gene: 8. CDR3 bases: TGTGCCAGCATTATGTATACTAGCGACAATGAGCAGTTCTTC. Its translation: CASIMYTSDNEQFF. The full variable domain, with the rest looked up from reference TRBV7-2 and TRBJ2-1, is GAGVSQSPSNKVTEKGKDVELRCDPISGHTALYWYRQSLGQGLEFLIYFQGNSAPDKSGLPSDRFSAERTGGSVSTLTIQRTQQEDSAVYLCASIMYTSDNEQFFGPGTRLTVL.

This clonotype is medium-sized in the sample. CDR3 bases: TGTGCCAGCAACGTGGACAGGGGTACTCCCCTCCACTTT. Protein: CASNVDRGTPLHF. The V and J genes are TRBV6-1 and TRBJ1-6; TRBD1 agrees at 9 bases. The CDR3 consists of 13 residues. CDR1 is MNHNS, CDR2 SASEGT, per germline. V was pared by 7 bases and J by 13 bases, with 8 bases of the junction left unmatched.

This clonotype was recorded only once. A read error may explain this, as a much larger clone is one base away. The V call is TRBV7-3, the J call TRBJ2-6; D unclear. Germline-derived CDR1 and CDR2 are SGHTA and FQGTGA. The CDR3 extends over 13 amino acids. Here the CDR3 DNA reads TGTGCTAGCCTAGAGTCAGGGGCCAACGTCCTGACTTTC. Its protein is CASLESGANVLTF.

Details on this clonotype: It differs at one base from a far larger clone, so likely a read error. CDR3 sequence: CASSQAAWDSSYEQYF. The CDR3 DNA reads TGTGCCAGCAGTCAAGCGGCCTGGGACAGTTCCTACGAGCAGTACTTC. The V call is TRBV6-2 or TRBV6-3, the J call TRBJ2-1; 7 bases are shared with TRBD1. Judging by the DNA end, TRBJ2-7 fits better; the J call may be wrong. This CDR3 region has 16 residues. CDR1 and CDR2 (germline): MNHEY, SVGEGT.

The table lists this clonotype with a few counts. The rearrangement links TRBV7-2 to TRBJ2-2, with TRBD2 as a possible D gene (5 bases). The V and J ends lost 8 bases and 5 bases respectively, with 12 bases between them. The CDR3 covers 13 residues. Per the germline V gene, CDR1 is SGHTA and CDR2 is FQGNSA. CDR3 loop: CASREGLTGELFF. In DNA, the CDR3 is TGTGCCAGCCGCGAGGGTTTGACCGGGGAGCTGTTTTTT.

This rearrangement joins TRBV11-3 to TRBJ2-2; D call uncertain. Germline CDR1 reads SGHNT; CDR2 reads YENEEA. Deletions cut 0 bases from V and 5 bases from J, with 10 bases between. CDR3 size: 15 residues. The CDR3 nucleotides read TGTGCCAGCAGCTTAGACCCCGACCCTACCGGGGAGCTGTTTTTT. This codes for CASSLDPDPTGELFF.

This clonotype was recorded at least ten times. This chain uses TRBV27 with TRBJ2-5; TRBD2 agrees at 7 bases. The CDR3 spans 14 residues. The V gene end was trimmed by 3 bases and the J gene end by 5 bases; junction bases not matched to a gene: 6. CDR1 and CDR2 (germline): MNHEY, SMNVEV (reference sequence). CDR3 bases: TGTGCCAGCAGTTTGGCGGGAGCTTTGGAGACCCAGTACTTC. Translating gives CASSLAGALETQYF.

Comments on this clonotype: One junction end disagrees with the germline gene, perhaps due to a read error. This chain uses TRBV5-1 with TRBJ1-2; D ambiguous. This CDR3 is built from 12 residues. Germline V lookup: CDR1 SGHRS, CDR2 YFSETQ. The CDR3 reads CASILAGNGYTF. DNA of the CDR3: TGCGCCAGCATCTTGGCAGGTAATGGCTACACCTTC.

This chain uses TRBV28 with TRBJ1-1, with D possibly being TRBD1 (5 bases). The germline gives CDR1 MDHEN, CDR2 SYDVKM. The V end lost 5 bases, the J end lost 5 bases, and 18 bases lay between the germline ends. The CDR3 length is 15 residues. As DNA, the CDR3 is TGTGCCAGCAGTCCATTCGCCGCAGGGCTGACTGAAGCTTTCTTT. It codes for CASSPFAAGLTEAFF.

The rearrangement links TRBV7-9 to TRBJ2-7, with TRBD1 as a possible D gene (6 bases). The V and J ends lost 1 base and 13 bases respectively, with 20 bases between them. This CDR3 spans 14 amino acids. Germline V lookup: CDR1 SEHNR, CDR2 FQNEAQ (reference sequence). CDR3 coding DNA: TGTGCCAGCAGCTTAGACGTTGCAGGACAGACAGTTTACTTC. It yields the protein CASSLDVAGQTVYF.

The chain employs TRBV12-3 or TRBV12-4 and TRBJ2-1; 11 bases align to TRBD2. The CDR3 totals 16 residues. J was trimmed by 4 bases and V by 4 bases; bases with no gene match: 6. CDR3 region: CASSSTGTSGYNEQFF. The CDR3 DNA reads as TGTGCCAGCAGTTCCACCGGGACTAGCGGATACAATGAGCAGTTCTTC.

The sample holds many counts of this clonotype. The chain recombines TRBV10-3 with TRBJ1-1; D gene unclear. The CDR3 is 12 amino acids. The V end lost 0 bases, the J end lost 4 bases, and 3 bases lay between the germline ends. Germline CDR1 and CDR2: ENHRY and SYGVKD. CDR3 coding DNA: TGTGCCATCAGTGAGTCGGTCACTGAAGCTTTCTTT. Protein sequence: CAISESVTEAFF.

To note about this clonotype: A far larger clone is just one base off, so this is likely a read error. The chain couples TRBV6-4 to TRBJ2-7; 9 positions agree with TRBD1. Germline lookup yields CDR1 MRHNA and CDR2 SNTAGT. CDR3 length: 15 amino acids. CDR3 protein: CASIDGSDRGSEQYF. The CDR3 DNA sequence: TGTGCCAGCATTGACGGATCGGACAGGGGTAGCGAGCAGTACTTC.

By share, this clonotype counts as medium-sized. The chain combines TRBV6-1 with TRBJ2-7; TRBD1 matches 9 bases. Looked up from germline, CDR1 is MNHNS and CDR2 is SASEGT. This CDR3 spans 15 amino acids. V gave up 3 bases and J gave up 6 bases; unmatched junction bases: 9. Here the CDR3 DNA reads TGTGCCAGCAGTGACGGATCGGACAGGGGTAGCGAGCAGTACTTC. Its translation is CASSDGSDRGSEQYF.

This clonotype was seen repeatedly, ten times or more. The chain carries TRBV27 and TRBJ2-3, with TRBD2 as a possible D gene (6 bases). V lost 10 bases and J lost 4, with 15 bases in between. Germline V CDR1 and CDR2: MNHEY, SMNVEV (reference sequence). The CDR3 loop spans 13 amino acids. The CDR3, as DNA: TGTGCCACCAAAAGGGGAGGATCAGATACGCAGTATTTT. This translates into CATKRGGSDTQYF.

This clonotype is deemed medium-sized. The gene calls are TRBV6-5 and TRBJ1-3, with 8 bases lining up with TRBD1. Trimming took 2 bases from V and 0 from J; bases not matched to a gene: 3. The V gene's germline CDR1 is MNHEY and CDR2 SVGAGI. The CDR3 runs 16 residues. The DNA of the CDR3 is TGTGCCAGCAGTTACGGACAGGGCGACTCTGGAAACACCATATATTTT. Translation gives CASSYGQGDSGNTIYF.

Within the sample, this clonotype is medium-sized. The chain's CDR3 is CASSLGTGDGYTF. CDR3 DNA: TGTGCCAGCAGCCTCGGGACAGGGGATGGCTACACCTTC. This rearrangement joins TRBV11-2 to TRBJ1-2, with 10 bases matching TRBD1. The V gene's germline CDR1 is SGHAT and CDR2 FQNNGV. The CDR3 is 13 residues long. V shed 5 bases and J 6 bases; nucleotides not matched to a gene: 3. The whole variable domain, filled in from reference TRBV11-2 and TRBJ1-2, reads EAGVAQSPRYKIIEKRQSVAFWCNPISGHATLYWYQQILGQGPKLLIQFQNNGVVDDSQLPKDRFSAERLKGVDSTLKIQPAKLEDSAVYLCASSLGTGDGYTFGSGTRLTVV.

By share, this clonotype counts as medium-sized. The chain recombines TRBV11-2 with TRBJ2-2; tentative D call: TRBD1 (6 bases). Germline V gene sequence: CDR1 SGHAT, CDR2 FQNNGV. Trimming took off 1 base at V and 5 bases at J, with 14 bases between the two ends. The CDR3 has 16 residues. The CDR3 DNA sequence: TGTGCCAGCAGCTTAGGGGGACATGGAACTACCGGGGAGCTGTTTTTT. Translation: CASSLGGHGTTGELFF.

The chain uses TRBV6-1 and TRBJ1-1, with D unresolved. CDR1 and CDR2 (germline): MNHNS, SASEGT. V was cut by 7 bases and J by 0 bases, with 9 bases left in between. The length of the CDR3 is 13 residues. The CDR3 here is CASNRLMNTEAFF. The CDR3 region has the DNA TGTGCCAGCAACCGGCTTATGAACACTGAAGCTTTCTTT.

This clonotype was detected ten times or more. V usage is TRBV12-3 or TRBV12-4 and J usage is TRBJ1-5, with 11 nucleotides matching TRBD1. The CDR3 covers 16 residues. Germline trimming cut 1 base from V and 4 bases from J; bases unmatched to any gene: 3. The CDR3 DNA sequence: TGTGCCAGCAGTTTAGTTGGGACAGGGGGAAATCAGCCCCAGCATTTT. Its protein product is CASSLVGTGGNQPQHF.

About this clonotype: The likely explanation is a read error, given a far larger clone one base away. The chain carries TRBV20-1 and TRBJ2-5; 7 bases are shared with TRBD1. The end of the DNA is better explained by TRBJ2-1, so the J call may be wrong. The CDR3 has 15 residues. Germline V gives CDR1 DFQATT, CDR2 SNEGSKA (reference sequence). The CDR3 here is CSARILGTVDNEQFF. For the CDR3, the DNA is TGCAGTGCTAGGATCCTCGGGACAGTGGACAATGAGCAGTTCTTC.

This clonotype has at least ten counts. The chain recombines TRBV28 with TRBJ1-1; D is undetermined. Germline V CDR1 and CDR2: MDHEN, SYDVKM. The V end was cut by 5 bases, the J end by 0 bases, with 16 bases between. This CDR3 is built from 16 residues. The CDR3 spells CASSLLEVNLNTEAFF. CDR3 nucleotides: TGTGCCAGCAGTCTACTCGAAGTAAATCTGAACACTGAAGCTTTCTTT. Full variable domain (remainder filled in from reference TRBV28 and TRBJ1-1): DVKVTQSSRYLVKRTGEKVFLECVQDMDHENMFWYRQDPGLGLRLIYFSYDVKMKEKGDIPEGYSVSREKKERFSLILESASTNQTSMYLCASSLLEVNLNTEAFFGQGTRLTVV.

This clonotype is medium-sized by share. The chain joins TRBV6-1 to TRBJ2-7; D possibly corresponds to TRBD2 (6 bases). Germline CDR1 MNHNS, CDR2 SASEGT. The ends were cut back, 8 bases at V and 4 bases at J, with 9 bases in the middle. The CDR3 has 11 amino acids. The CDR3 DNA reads TGTGCCAGCGGGGGGATTTACGAGCAGTACTTC. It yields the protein CASGGIYEQYF.

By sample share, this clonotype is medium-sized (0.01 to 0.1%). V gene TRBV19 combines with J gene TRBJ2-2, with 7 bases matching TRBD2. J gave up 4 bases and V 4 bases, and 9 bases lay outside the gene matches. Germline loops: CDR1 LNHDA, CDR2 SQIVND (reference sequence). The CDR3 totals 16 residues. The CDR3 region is CASSTNPGGITGELFF. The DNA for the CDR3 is TGTGCCAGTAGTACCAACCCGGGGGGAATCACCGGGGAGCTGTTTTTT.